These 27 T cell receptor beta chains were all obtained from the same sample, sequenced in a study of human T cells and chemical hapten exposure. TCRdb analysed the RACE reads with MiXCR anew, one entry per CDR3 protein. The sample yields around 130,000 distinct CDR3 sequences, approximately 11% seen once. Stated time point: patch test 3, about 24 weeks after DPC sensitization. This sample's treatment: therapeutic diphenylcyclopropenone sensitization with weekly scalp DPC. The sample in question was whole blood, obtained in connection with sensitization to the hapten diphenylcyclopropenone (DPC). These receptor sequences come from a woman in her forties or fifties with alopecia areata. Some clones in this sample may be carry-over from other donors' samples.

This clonotype came up a few times. The CDR3 DNA follows: TGTGCCAGCAGTTTAATTCCAGAGAACTATGGCTACACCTTC. Protein: CASSLIPENYGYTF. J is TRBJ1-2 and V is TRBV12-3 or TRBV12-4, with D uncertain. The CDR3 totals 14 residues. Deletions cut 2 bases from V and 2 bases from J, with 9 bases between.

The V call is TRBV4-3, the J call TRBJ2-3; tentatively, D is TRBD1 (5 bases). Germline V gives CDR1 LGHNA, CDR2 YSLEER. V lost 4 bases to trimming and J lost 4 bases, with 15 bases between them. There are 15 residues in the CDR3. The CDR3 here is CASSRQGWSADTQYF. CDR3 coding DNA: TGCGCCAGCAGCCGGCAGGGATGGAGCGCAGATACGCAGTATTTT.

This chain joins TRBV7-2 and TRBJ2-5; D gene ambiguous. Germline loops: CDR1 SGHTA, CDR2 FQGNSA. Trimming stripped 4 bases from V and 4 bases from J, with 16 bases between. The CDR3 is made up of 15 amino acids. The CDR3 sequence: CASSSGVGSGETQYF. CDR3 coding DNA: TGTGCCAGCAGCTCCGGAGTTGGGTCTGGAGAGACCCAGTACTTC.

This clonotype was detected a few times. This sequence joins TRBV20-1 and TRBJ2-1; D possibly corresponds to TRBD2 (5 bases). CDR1 and CDR2 from the germline V gene are DFQATT and SNEGSKA (reference sequence). With 0 bases removed from V and 8 bases from J, the gap between germline ends came to 11 bases. CDR3 length: 13 residues. CDR3 loop: CSARELVHDEQFF. The CDR3 DNA reads as TGCAGTGCTAGAGAACTAGTTCACGATGAGCAGTTCTTC.

This clonotype came up a few times. The rearrangement joins TRBV5-1 to TRBJ2-7; D is unresolved. V was cut by 0 bases and J by 2 bases, with 12 bases left in between. Germline V gene sequence: CDR1 SGHRS, CDR2 YFSETQ. This CDR3 has 15 residues. The CDR3 reads CASSLGAGGPYEQYF. The CDR3 DNA follows: TGCGCCAGCAGCTTGGGGGCCGGTGGGCCCTACGAGCAGTACTTC. Full variable domain (missing parts from reference TRBV5-1 and TRBJ2-7): KAGVTQTPRYLIKTRGQQVTLSCSPISGHRSVSWYQQTPGQGLQFLFEYFSETQRNKGNFPGRFSGRQFSNSRSEMNVSTLELGDSALYLCASSLGAGGPYEQYFGPGTRLTVT.

This clonotype was seen more than once but under ten times. This rearrangement joins TRBV11-2 to TRBJ1-5; 7 bases fit TRBD1. Germline V gene data show CDR1 as SGHAT and CDR2 as FQNNGV. The CDR3 has 13 residues. The V gene end was trimmed by 3 bases and the J gene end by 7 bases; junction bases not matched to a gene: 3. As DNA, the CDR3 is TGTGCCAGCAGCTTCGACAGGGACCAGCCCCAGCATTTT. It yields the protein CASSFDRDQPQHF.

In its sample, this clonotype was seen many times. The chain combines TRBV28 with TRBJ2-1; D is undetermined. The V gene's germline CDR1 is MDHEN and CDR2 SYDVKM. V lost 4 bases to trimming and J lost 8 bases, with 12 bases between them. The CDR3 contains 13 residues. This CDR3 is CASSSPRGDEQFF. The CDR3 coding sequence is TGTGCCAGCAGTTCCCCGCGAGGAGATGAGCAGTTCTTC.

This clonotype has more than one count but fewer than ten. The rearrangement links TRBV6-2 or TRBV6-3 to TRBJ2-1; the match to TRBD2 covers 12 bases. Germline CDR1 is MNHEY and CDR2 is SVGEGT. Losses at the gene ends were 0 bases for V and 8 bases for J; bases not matched to a gene: 2. This CDR3 contains 15 residues. CDR3 sequence: CASSYSSSGGDEQFF. Here the CDR3 DNA reads TGTGCCAGCAGTTACTCGTCTAGCGGGGGGGATGAGCAGTTCTTC.

This clonotype was counted many times. The V gene is TRBV9, the J gene TRBJ2-2; no clear D gene. CDR1 SGDLS and CDR2 YYNGEE come from the germline V gene. The CDR3 runs to 15 residues. The germline V and J ends were trimmed by 4 bases and 1 base, with 11 bases remaining between them. CDR3 sequence reads: CASSTTTVNTGELFF. The DNA for the CDR3 is TGTGCCAGCAGCACTACGACCGTGAACACCGGGGAGCTGTTTTTT.

This chain connects TRBV7-9 to TRBJ2-7; TRBD1 is a possible D gene (6 bases). This CDR3 has 14 residues. The V gene's germline CDR1 is SEHNR and CDR2 FQNEAQ (reference sequence). Trimming shortened V by 4 bases and J by 6 bases, and 16 bases separated the two germline ends. The DNA of the CDR3 is TGTGCCAGCAGCTCCGGACAGTCCCGCCTCGAGCAGTACTTC. Translating it yields CASSSGQSRLEQYF.

The chain joins TRBV15 to TRBJ2-5; D not resolved. Germline loops: CDR1 LNHNV, CDR2 YYDKDF (reference sequence). V was trimmed by 0 bases and J by 9 bases, leaving 17 bases between them. The CDR3 consists of 15 residues. The CDR3 DNA is TGTGCCACCAGCAGAGATTTTGAAGGACCTGGGCCCCAGTACTTC. Amino acid sequence: CATSRDFEGPGPQYF.

This clonotype was detected only a few times. The gene calls are TRBV3-1 and TRBJ2-1, with 9 nucleotides matching TRBD1. The CDR3 spans 16 residues. CDR1 and CDR2 (germline): LGHDT, YNNKEL (reference sequence). V lost 4 bases to trimming and J lost 8 bases; unmatched junction nucleotides: 12. This chain's CDR3 is CASSPVGQGPLDEQFF. The DNA of the CDR3 is TGTGCCAGCAGCCCGGTCGGACAGGGGCCCCTGGATGAGCAGTTCTTC.

The chain employs TRBV29-1 and TRBJ2-3; 13 bases are shared with TRBD2. The CDR3 has 14 residues. CDR1 SQVTM and CDR2 ANQGSEA come from the germline V gene. V lost 5 bases, J lost 3 bases, and 2 bases stayed unmatched. CDR3 nucleotides: TGCAGCGTTTCGACTAGCGGGAGGACAGATACGCAGTATTTT. Its translation: CSVSTSGRTDTQYF.

The J gene is TRBJ2-7, the V gene TRBV5-6, with TRBD2 as a possible D gene (6 bases). The CDR3 consists of 15 residues. Trimming took 3 bases from V and 1 from J, leaving 14 bases between them. Germline lookup yields CDR1 SGHDT and CDR2 YYEEEE. Here the CDR3 DNA reads TGTGCCAGCAGCTCCGCGGGACTCTCGTCCTACGAGCAGTACTTC. Translated, it gives CASSSAGLSSYEQYF.

The rearrangement links TRBV5-1 to TRBJ2-3, with D possibly being TRBD1 (5 bases). In germline, CDR1 is SGHRS, CDR2 YFSETQ. Trimming shortened V by 0 bases and J by 0 bases, and 11 bases separated the two germline ends. The CDR3 length is 16 residues. CDR3 nucleotides: TGCGCCAGCAGCTTGGGGACAAGCACTAGCACAGATACGCAGTATTTT. It codes for CASSLGTSTSTDTQYF.

This clonotype was recorded at least ten times. The chain has TRBV10-2 and TRBJ2-3; 12 nucleotides line up with TRBD1. CDR1 is WSHSY and CDR2 is SAAADI in the germline V gene. This CDR3 region has 17 residues. V shed 5 bases, J shed 4 bases, and the junction held 10 bases outside the gene matches. CDR3 sequence reads: CASSSGTGGLLADTQYF. CDR3 DNA sequence: TGCGCCAGCAGTTCCGGGACAGGGGGCCTACTTGCAGATACGCAGTATTTT.

V gene TRBV18 combines with J gene TRBJ2-6, with D hard to call. Trimming removed 6 bases from V and 3 bases from J, with 15 bases in between. The germline V gene has CDR1 KGHSH and CDR2 LQKENI. The CDR3 extends over 16 amino acids. The CDR3 spells CASSMDRRGGANVLTF. The CDR3 region has the DNA TGTGCCAGCTCGATGGACCGCCGCGGTGGGGCCAACGTCCTGACTTTC.

As concerns this clonotype: A read error may explain this, as a much larger clone is one base away. The chain employs TRBV29-1 and TRBJ1-1; D remains unclear. Looked up from germline, CDR1 is SQVTM and CDR2 is ANQGSEA. V lost 6 bases to trimming and J lost 3 bases, with 5 bases between them. The CDR3 is 10 residues long. The CDR3 loop is CSVMDTEAFF. DNA of the CDR3: TGCAGCGTCATGGACACTGAAGCTTTCTTT. Full variable domain (outside the CDR3, taken from reference TRBV29-1 and TRBJ1-1): SAVISQKPSRDICQRGTSLTIQCQVDSQVTMMFWYRQQPGQSLTLIATANQGSEATYESGFVIDKFPISRPNLTFSTLTVSNMSPEDSSIYLCSVMDTEAFFGQGTRLTVV.

This chain connects TRBV6-7 to TRBJ1-2; 8 nucleotides match TRBD1. TRBV6-7 is marked as an open reading frame, function uncertain. Unmatched junction bases numbered 2, after V lost 2 bases and J lost 0 bases. The CDR3 runs 15 residues. The CDR3 coding sequence is TGTGCCAGCAGTTACACAGGGGGAACTAACTATGGCTACACCTTC. It codes for CASSYTGGTNYGYTF.

The rearrangement links TRBV27 to TRBJ2-2; 11 bases are shared with TRBD1. From germline, CDR1 is MNHEY and CDR2 SMNVEV (reference sequence). The CDR3 totals 15 residues. After removal of 5 bases from V and 6 bases from J, the junction contained 5 bases not matched to a gene. This chain's CDR3 is CASSPWTGGAGELFF. As DNA, the CDR3 is TGTGCCAGCAGTCCCTGGACAGGGGGCGCCGGGGAGCTGTTTTTT.

There are many counts of this clonotype. The chain recombines TRBV6-2 or TRBV6-3 with TRBJ2-7, with D possibly being TRBD2 (5 bases). Trimming removed 2 bases from V and 2 bases from J, with 7 bases in between. CDR3 length: 13 residues. The germline gives CDR1 MNHEY, CDR2 SVGEGT. The CDR3: CASSYAGAYEQYF. The CDR3, as DNA: TGTGCCAGCAGTTACGCCGGGGCCTACGAGCAGTACTTC.

The V call is TRBV7-9, the J call TRBJ1-5; TRBD1 is a possible D gene (6 bases). Germline V lookup: CDR1 SEHNR, CDR2 FQNEAQ (reference sequence). V lost 5 bases to trimming and J lost 7 bases, with 15 bases between them. There are 14 residues in the CDR3. The CDR3 region has the DNA TGTGCCAGCAGCCAGGCGGCAGGGGAGCAGCCCCAGCATTTT. The encoded protein is CASSQAAGEQPQHF.

The chain is built from TRBV2 and TRBJ1-5; D possibly corresponds to TRBD1 (6 bases). The CDR3 is 13 amino acids. Germline V CDR1 and CDR2: SNHLY, FYNNEI. Trimming pared 6 bases from V and 7 bases from J, leaving 13 bases between. This CDR3 reads CASRTDRTQPQHF. The CDR3 region has the DNA TGTGCCAGCAGGACCGACAGGACCCAGCCCCAGCATTTT.

The chain joins TRBV9 to TRBJ1-1; a weak D match, TRBD1 (5 bases). The CDR3 spans 14 residues. Germline-derived CDR1 and CDR2 are SGDLS and YYNGEE. V was shortened by 1 base and J by 3 bases, with 10 bases between the two germline ends. The CDR3 sequence is CASSVSGRDTEAFF. In DNA, the CDR3 is TGTGCCAGCAGCGTATCAGGGAGGGACACTGAAGCTTTCTTT.

A few counts support this clonotype. The gene calls are TRBV2 and TRBJ2-7; maybe TRBD1 (6 bases). Germline V CDR1 and CDR2: SNHLY, FYNNEI. Deletions cut 6 bases from V and 3 bases from J, with 15 bases between. CDR3 length: 14 residues. The CDR3 loop reads CASSTGRVDYEQYF. CDR3 coding DNA: TGTGCCAGCAGCACAGGGCGGGTGGACTACGAGCAGTACTTC. The full variable domain, its missing parts supplied by reference TRBV2 and TRBJ2-7, is EPEVTQTPSHQVTQMGQEVILRCVPISNHLYFYWYRQILGQKVEFLVSFYNNEISEKSEIFDDQFSVERPDGSNFTLKIRSTKLEDSAMYFCASSTGRVDYEQYFGPGTRLTVT.

The chain employs TRBV5-4 and TRBJ1-1, with D possibly matching TRBD1 (5 bases). Germline CDR1 reads SGHNT; CDR2 reads YYREEE (reference sequence). The V and J ends lost 7 bases and 0 bases respectively, with 10 bases between them. The CDR3 covers 13 residues. In nucleotides, the CDR3 is TGTGCCAGCGGGGCGACTGTGAACACTGAAGCTTTCTTT. Amino acids: CASGATVNTEAFF.

V is TRBV11-3 and J is TRBJ2-1; the match to TRBD1 covers 7 bases. V gave up 1 base and J gave up 10 bases; unmatched junction bases: 7. The CDR3 loop spans 14 amino acids. In germline, CDR1 is SGHNT, CDR2 YENEEA. The DNA for the CDR3 is TGTGCCAGCAGCTTAGTGGCAGGGGACAGCGAGCAGTTCTTC. This translates into CASSLVAGDSEQFF.